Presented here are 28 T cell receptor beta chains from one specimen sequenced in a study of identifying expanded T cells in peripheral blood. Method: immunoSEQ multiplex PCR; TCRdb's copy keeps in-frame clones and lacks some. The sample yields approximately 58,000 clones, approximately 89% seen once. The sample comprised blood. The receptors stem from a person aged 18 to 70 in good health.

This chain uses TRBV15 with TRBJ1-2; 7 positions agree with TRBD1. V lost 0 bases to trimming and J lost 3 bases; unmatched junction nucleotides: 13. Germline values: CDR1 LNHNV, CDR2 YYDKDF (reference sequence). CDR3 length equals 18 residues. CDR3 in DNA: TGTGCCACCAGCAGAGACCTCCCTAAGAGGCAGGGGGACTATGGCTACACCTTC. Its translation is CATSRDLPKRQGDYGYTF.

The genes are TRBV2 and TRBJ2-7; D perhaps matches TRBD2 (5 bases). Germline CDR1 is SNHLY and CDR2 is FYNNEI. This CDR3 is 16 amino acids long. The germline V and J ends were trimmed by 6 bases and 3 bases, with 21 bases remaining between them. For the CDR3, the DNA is TGTGCCAGCAGCGACCGGCGGCCGAACAGCGGCTACGAGCAGTACTTC. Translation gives CASSDRRPNSGYEQYF.

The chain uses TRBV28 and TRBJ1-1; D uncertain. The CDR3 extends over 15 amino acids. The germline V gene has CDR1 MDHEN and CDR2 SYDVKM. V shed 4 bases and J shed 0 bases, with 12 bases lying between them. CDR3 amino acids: CASSYSGAMNTEAFF. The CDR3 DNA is TGTGCCAGCAGTTATTCAGGAGCTATGAACACTGAAGCTTTCTTT.

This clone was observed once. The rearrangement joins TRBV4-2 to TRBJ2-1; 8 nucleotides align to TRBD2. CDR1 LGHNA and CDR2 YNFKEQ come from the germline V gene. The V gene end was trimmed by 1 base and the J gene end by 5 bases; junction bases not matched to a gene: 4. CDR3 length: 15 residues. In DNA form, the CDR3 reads TGTGCCAGCAGCCAAGGGACTAGCTTCCACAATGAGCAGTTCTTC. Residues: CASSQGTSFHNEQFF.

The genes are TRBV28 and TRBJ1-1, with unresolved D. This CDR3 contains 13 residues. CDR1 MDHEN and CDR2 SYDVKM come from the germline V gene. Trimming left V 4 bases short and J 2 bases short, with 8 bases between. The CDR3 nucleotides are TGTGCCAGCAGTTCTCCCTCTAACACTGAAGCTTTCTTT. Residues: CASSSPSNTEAFF.

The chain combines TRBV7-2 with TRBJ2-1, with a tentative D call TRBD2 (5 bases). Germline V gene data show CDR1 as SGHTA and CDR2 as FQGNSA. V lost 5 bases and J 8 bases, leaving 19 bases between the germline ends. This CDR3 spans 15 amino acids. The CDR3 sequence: CASSLKSLGGHEQFF. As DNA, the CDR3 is TGTGCCAGCAGCCTAAAATCCCTAGGCGGGCATGAGCAGTTCTTC. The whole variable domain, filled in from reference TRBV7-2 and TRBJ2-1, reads GAGVSQSPSNKVTEKGKDVELRCDPISGHTALYWYRQSLGQGLEFLIYFQGNSAPDKSGLPSDRFSAERTGGSVSTLTIQRTQQEDSAVYLCASSLKSLGGHEQFFGPGTRLTVL.

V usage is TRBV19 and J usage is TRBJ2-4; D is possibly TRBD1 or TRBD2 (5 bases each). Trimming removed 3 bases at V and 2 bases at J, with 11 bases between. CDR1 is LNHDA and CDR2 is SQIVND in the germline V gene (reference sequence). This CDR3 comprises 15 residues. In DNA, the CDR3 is TGTGCCAGTAGTATCCTTCGGGGCACCAAAAACATTCAGTACTTC. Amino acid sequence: CASSILRGTKNIQYF.

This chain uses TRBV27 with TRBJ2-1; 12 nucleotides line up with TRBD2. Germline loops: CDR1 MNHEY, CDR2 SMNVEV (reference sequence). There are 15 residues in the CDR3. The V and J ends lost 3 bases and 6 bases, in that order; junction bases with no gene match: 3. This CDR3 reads CASSFLAGGANEQFF. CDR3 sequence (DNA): TGTGCCAGCAGTTTCCTAGCGGGAGGGGCCAATGAGCAGTTCTTC.

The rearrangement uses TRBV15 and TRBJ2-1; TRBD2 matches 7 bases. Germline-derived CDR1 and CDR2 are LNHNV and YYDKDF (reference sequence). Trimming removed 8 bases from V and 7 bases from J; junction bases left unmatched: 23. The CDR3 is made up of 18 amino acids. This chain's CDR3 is CATEERGLGVWDGNEQFF. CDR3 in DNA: TGTGCCACCGAAGAGCGGGGCTTAGGGGTGTGGGATGGGAATGAGCAGTTCTTC. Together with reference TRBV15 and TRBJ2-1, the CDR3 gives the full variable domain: DAMVIQNPRYQVTQFGKPVTLSCSQTLNHNVMYWYQQKSSQAPKLLFHYYDKDFNNEADTPDNFQSRRPNTSFCFLDIRSPGLGDTAMYLCATEERGLGVWDGNEQFFGPGTRLTVL.

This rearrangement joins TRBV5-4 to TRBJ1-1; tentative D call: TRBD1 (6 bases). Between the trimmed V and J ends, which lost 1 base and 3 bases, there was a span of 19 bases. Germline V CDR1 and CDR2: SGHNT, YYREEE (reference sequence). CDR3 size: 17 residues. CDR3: CASSLSIQGLLHTEAFF. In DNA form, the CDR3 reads TGTGCCAGCAGCTTGTCAATACAGGGCCTCTTGCACACTGAAGCTTTCTTT.

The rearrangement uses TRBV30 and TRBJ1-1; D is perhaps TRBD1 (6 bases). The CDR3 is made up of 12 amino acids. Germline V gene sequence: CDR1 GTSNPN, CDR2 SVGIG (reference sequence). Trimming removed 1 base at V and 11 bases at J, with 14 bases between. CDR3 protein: CAWSEEWGGAFF. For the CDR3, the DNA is TGTGCCTGGAGTGAGGAGTGGGGGGGCGCTTTCTTT.

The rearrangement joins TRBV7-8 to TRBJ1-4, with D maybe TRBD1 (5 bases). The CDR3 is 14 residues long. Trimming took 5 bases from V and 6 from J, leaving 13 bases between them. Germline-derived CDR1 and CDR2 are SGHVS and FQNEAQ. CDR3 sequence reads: CASSLGTGYEKLFF. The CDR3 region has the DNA TGTGCCAGCAGCCTCGGGACGGGCTATGAAAAACTGTTTTTT.

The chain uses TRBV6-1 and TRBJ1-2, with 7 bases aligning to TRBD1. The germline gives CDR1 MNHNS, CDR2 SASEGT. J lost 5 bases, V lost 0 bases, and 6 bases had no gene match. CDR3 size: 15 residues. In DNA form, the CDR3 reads TGTGCCAGCAGTGAAGCGAGGGGGCGGTCGTATGGCTACACCTTC. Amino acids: CASSEARGRSYGYTF.

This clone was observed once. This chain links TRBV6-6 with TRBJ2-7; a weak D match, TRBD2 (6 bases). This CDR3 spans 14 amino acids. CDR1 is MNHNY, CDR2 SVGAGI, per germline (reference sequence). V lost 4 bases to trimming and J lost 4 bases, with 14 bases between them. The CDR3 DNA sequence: TGTGCCAGCAGTTTACGGGACGGGGGTTACGAGCAGTACTTC. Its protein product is CASSLRDGGYEQYF.

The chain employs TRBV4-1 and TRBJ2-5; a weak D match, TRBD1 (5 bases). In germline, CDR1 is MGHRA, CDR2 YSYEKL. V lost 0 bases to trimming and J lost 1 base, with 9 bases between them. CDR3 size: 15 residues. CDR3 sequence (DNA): TGCGCCAGCAGCCAAGATACTGGGGCCCAAGAGACCCAGTACTTC. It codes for CASSQDTGAQETQYF.

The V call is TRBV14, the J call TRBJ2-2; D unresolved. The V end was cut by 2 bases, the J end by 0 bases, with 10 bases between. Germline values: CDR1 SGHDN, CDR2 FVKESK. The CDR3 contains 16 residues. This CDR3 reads CASSQLAGSNTGELFF. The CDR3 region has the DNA TGTGCCAGCAGCCAACTCGCCGGCTCGAACACCGGGGAGCTGTTTTTT.

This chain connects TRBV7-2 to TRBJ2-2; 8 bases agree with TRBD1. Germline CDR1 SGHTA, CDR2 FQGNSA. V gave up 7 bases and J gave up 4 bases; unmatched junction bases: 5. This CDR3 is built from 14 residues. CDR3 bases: TGTGCCAGCACCCGGACAGGGAGCACCGGGGAGCTGTTTTTT. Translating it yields CASTRTGSTGELFF.

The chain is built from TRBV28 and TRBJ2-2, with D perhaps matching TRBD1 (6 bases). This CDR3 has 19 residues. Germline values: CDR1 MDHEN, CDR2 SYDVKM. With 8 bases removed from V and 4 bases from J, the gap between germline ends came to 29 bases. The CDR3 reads CASVHTGTFAAEPTGELFF. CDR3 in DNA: TGTGCCAGCGTTCACACAGGGACGTTTGCGGCGGAACCCACCGGGGAGCTGTTTTTT.

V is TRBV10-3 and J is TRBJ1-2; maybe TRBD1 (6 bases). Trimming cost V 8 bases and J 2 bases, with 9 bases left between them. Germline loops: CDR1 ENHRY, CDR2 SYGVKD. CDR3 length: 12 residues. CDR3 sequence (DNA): TGTGCCATCCAACAGGGAAACTATGGCTACACCTTC. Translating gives CAIQQGNYGYTF.

Here the CDR3 reads CASSQGTYEQYF. CDR3 nucleotide sequence: TGTGCCAGCAGTCAGGGGACCTACGAGCAGTACTTC. The chain is built from TRBV2 and TRBJ2-7; the D gene is possibly TRBD1 (6 bases). Trimming cost V 5 bases and J 2 bases, with 7 bases left between them. Germline V gene sequence: CDR1 SNHLY, CDR2 FYNNEI. This CDR3 is 12 amino acids long.

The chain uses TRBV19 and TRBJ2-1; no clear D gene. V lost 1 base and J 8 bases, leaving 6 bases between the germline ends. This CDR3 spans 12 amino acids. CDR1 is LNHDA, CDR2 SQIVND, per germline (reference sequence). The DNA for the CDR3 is TGTGCCAGTAGTATAGGTCGGGATGAGCAGTTCTTC. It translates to CASSIGRDEQFF.

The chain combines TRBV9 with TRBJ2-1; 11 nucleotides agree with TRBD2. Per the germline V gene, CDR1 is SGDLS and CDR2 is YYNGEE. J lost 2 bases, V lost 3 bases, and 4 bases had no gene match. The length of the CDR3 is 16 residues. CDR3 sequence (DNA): TGTGCCAGCAGCGCTCTAGCGGGAGGCGCCTACAATGAGCAGTTCTTC. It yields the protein CASSALAGGAYNEQFF.

CDR3 DNA: TGTGCCAGCAGCAGGGACGGCACAGATACGCAGTATTTT. It yields the protein CASSRDGTDTQYF. The chain couples TRBV9 to TRBJ2-3; perhaps D is TRBD1 or TRBD2 (5 bases each). The CDR3 loop spans 13 amino acids. Between the trimmed V and J ends, which lost 4 bases and 1 base, there was a span of 7 bases. Per the germline V gene, CDR1 is SGDLS and CDR2 is YYNGEE.

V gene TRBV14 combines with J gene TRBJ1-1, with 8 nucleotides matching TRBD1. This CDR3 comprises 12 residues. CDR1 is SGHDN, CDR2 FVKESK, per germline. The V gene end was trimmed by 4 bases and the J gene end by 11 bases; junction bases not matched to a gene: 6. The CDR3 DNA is TGTGCCAGCAGCCCGACAGGGGTCTACGCTTTCTTT. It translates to CASSPTGVYAFF.

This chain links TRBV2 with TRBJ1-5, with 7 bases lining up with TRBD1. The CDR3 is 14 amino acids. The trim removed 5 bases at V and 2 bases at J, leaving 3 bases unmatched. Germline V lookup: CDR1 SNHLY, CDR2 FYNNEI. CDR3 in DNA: TGTGCCAGCAGTCCCGGGACAGGCAATCAGCCCCAGCATTTT. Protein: CASSPGTGNQPQHF.

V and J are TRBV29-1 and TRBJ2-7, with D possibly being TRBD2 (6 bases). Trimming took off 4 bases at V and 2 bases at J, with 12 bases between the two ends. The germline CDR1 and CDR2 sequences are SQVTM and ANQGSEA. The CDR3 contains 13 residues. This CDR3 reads CSVGTGEAYEQYF. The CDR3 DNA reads TGCAGCGTTGGGACGGGAGAGGCCTACGAGCAGTACTTC.

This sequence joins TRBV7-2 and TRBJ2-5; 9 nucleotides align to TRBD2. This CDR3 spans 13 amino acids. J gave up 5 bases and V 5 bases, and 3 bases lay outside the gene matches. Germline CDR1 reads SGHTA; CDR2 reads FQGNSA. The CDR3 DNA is TGTGCCAGCAGCCGGGGACTAGCTGAGACCCAGTACTTC. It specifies CASSRGLAETQYF.

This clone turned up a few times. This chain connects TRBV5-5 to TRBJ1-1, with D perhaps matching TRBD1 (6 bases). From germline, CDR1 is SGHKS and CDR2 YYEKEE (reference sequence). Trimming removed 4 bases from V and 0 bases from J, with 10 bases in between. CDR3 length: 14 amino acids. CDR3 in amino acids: CASSPGHLNTEAFF. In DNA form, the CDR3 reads TGTGCCAGCAGCCCGGGACACTTGAACACTGAAGCTTTCTTT.